This T cell receptor beta chain was sequenced for a study of T cells in Graves' hyperthyroidism and ophthalmopathy (dated by TCRdb to between 2017 and 2020). Regarding the research as a whole: Peripheral blood was collected at initial diagnosis, before any treatment. TCR Vbeta CDR3 sequencing of fewer than 150 peripheral blood samples (roughly 43 ophthalmopathy, 75 hyperthyroidism and about 17 progressor patients) is reported in the paper. After blood sampling, hyperthyroidism patients were treated with methimazole at a starting dose of 30 mg daily, and ophthalmopathy patients were treated with high-dose intravenous methylprednisolone. An independent validation cohort of around 19 hyperthyroidism patients and about 15 patients who later progressed to ophthalmopathy tested prospective prediction of ophthalmopathy. For training and testing, the 80 to 100 patients in the discovery cohort were randomly divided in a 7:3 ratio. A discovery cohort of about a hundred patients, 43 with Graves' ophthalmopathy and about 58 with stable Graves' hyperthyroidism, was used to find distinguishing TCR V-J signatures. Thyroid tissue and blood T-cell repertoires from six Graves' hyperthyroidism patients were also compared in the study. The paper's findings and limits, for the study overall: In cross-validation, a model built on a 13 V-J signature told ophthalmopathy apart from stable hyperthyroidism with 87.88% sensitivity and roughly 81% specificity, and in testing the same model reached 80%/75%. Sample size was not statistically predetermined, and blinding of investigators to group allocation was not performed. Most expanded thyroid clonotypes (frequency above 0.001) were also detected in blood, a finding suggesting that blood repertoires may reflect thyroid immune responses. During validation, the model predicted progression to ophthalmopathy a median of about 5.9 months ahead of onset, with more than 60% sensitivity and around 73% specificity.

Hyperthyroidism patients were aged 18 to 65 years and newly diagnosed, with disease duration of less than 2 months. Any patient with an uncontrolled infection, another autoimmune disease, pregnancy or lactation was excluded. Diagnoses were based on clinical symptoms, serum thyroxine and TRAb, thyroid ultrasound and orbital computed tomography. Blood from progressor patients was collected at the time of first diagnosis with hyperthyroidism, before any ophthalmopathy symptoms had appeared. PBMCs were isolated from about 9.1 ml of fresh peripheral blood by Ficoll-Paque density gradient centrifugation. Patients classed as progressors first received a Graves' hyperthyroidism diagnosis and then went on to develop ophthalmopathy during follow-up. Total RNA was extracted using Trizol reagent, and RNA quality was assessed on an Agilent 2100 Bioanalyzer. The germline V gene provides CDR1 MNHNS and CDR2 SASEGT. The CDR3 sequence holds 15 residues, the cysteine and phenylalanine included. Of all the DNA, just the CDR3 is kept, 45 bases in frame from base 1. V and J lose 7 bases and 0 bases, and a span of 13 bases separates them.

Amplification of TCR beta CDR3 regions was carried out from RNA transcripts. For the first round of RT-PCR on the TCR CDR3, the HTBI primer set was used together with the Qiagen OneStep RT-PCR kit. The libraries were constructed in a second round of multiplex PCR and then size-selected and purified. Libraries were sequenced paired-end with 100 bp reads on an Illumina HiSeq2000. Regarding the original processing steps: SOAPnuke was used to process the raw data, removing reads that contained adapters or uncalled bases, had a mean Phred below 15, or lacked an exact match to the constant primer or identifier. High-quality paired reads were merged using COPE v1.2.5, and each unique nucleotide sequence was defined as a clonotype. MiTCR v1.1 was used to align the clonotypes against IMGT TRBV, TRBD and TRBJ reference segments. The analysis was restricted to V-J combinations with a frequency above 0.0001, which together covered roughly 99% of the repertoires. A TCS score was defined as the ratio of F50 (clonal expansion) to E x V (chaos), with BLOSUM62-based TCRdist applied between CDR3 peptides within each V-J. Welch's t-statistics and random forest reduced around 510 V-J features to 13, which were used in a naive Bayes classifier (R e1071). TCRdb reanalyzed the raw reads on its own, using fastp at Q25 for trimming and MiXCR for clone calling, and kept in-frame beta chains. Entries that share a CDR3 protein sequence are merged under the most common genes and DNA. TCRdb assigned the V and J calls; the authors' analysis was not used. The sample records more than 300,000 distinct CDR3 sequences, approximately 18% of which are singletons. Clones ranked in the top ten supply 34% of the sample.

A remark on this clonotype: Its cognate antigen has yet to be identified. No clone much larger than this one lies a single base away; base qualities are absent.

The TCR originated in a woman aged 25 to 39 with Graves' hyperthyroidism that later progressed to Graves' ophthalmopathy. The chain links TRBV6-1 with TRBJ2-1; a tentative D call is TRBD2 (6 bases match). What was sequenced was blood. The CDR3 region: CASNAGWDSYNEQFF. The bases are TGTGCCAGCAACGCGGGATGGGACTCCTACAATGAGCAGTTCTTC.